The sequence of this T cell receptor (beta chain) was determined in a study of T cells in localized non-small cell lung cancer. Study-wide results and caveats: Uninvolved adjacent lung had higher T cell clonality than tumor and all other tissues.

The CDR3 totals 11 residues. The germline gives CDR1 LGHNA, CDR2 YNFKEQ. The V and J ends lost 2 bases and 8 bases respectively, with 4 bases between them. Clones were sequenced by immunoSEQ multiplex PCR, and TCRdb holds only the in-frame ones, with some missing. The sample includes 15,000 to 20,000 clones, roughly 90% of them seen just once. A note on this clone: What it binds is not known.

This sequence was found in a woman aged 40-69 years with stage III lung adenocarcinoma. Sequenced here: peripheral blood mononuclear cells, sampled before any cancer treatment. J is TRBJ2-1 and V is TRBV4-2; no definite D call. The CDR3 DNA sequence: TGTGCCAGCAGCCAAAAGGATGAGCAGTTCTTC. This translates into CASSQKDEQFF.